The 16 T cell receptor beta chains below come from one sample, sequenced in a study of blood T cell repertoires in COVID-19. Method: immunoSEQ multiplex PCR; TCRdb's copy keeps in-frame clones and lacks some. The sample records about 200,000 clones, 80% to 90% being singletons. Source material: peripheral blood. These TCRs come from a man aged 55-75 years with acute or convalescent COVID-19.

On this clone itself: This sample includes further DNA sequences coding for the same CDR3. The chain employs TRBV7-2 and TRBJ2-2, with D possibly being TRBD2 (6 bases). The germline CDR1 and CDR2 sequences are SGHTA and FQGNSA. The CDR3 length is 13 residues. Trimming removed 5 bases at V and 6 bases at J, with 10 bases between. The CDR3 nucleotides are TGTGCCAGCAGCCTTCGGGGGTCCGGGGAGCTGTTTTTT. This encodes CASSLRGSGELFF.

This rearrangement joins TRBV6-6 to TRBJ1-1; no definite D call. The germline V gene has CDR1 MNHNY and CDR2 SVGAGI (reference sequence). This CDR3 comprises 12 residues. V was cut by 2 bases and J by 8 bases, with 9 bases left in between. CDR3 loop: CASSYRSLEAFF. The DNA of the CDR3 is TGTGCCAGCAGTTACAGGAGCTTAGAAGCTTTCTTT.

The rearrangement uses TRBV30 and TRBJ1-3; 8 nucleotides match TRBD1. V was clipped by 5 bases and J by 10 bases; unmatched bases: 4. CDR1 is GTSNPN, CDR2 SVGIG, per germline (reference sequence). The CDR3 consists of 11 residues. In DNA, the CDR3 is TGTGCCTGGTCGGACAGGGCAACCATATATTTT. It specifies CAWSDRATIYF. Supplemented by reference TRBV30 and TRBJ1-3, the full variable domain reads SQTIHQWPATLVQPVGSPLSLECTVEGTSNPNLYWYRQAAGRGLQLLFYSVGIGQISSEVPQNLSASRPQDRQFILSSKKLLLSDSGFYLCAWSDRATIYFGEGSWLTVV.

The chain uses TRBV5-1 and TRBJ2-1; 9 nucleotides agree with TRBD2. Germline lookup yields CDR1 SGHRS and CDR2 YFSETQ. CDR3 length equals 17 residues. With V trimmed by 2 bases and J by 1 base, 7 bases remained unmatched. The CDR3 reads CASSLASGTPSYNEQFF. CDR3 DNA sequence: TGCGCCAGCAGCTTAGCTAGCGGGACCCCTTCCTACAATGAGCAGTTCTTC. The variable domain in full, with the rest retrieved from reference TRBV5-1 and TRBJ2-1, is KAGVTQTPRYLIKTRGQQVTLSCSPISGHRSVSWYQQTPGQGLQFLFEYFSETQRNKGNFPGRFSGRQFSNSRSEMNVSTLELGDSALYLCASSLASGTPSYNEQFFGPGTRLTVL.

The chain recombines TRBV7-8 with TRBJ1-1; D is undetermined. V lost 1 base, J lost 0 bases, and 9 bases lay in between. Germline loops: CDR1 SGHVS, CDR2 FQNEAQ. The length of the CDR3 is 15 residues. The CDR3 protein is CASSLDHSLNTEAFF. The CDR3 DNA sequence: TGTGCCAGCAGCTTAGATCACAGCTTGAACACTGAAGCTTTCTTT.

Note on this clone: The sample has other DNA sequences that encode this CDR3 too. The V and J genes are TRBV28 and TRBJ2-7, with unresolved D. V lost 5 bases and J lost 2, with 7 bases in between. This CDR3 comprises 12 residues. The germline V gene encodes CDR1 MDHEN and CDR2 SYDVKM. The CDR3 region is CASSLRTYEQYF. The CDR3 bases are TGTGCCAGCAGTCTGCGGACCTACGAGCAGTACTTC.

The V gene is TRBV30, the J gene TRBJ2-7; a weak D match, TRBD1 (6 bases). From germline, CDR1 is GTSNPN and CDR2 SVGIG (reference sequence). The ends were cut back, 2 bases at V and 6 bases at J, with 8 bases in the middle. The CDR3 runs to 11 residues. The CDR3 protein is CAWSLRGEQYF. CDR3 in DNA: TGTGCCTGGAGTCTCAGGGGCGAGCAGTACTTC.

The CDR3 bases are TGTGCCAGCAGTGGGGACAGGGGCTACGAGCAGTACTTC. It encodes CASSGDRGYEQYF. This chain links TRBV12-3 or TRBV12-4 with TRBJ2-7; 10 bases fit TRBD1. The J segment lost 3 bases and the V segment lost 5 bases, leaving 1 base of the junction unmatched. The CDR3 extends over 13 amino acids.

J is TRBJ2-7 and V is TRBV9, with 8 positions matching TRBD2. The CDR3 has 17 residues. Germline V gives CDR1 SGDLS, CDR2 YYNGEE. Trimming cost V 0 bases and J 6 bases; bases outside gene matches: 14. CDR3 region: CASSVDPSGSPNSEQYF. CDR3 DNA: TGTGCCAGCAGCGTAGATCCCAGCGGGAGCCCGAATAGCGAGCAGTACTTC.

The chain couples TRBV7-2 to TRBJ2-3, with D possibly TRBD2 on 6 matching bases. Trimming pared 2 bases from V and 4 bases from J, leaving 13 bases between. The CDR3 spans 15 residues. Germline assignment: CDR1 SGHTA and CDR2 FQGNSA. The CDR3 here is CASSLYGSSSDTQYF. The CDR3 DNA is TGTGCCAGCAGCTTATACGGGAGTTCGTCAGATACGCAGTATTTT.

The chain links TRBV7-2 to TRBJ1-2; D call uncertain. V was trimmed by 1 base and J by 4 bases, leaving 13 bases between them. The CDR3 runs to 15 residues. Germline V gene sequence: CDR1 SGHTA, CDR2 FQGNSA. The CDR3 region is CASSLDQGGFYGYTF. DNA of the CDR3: TGTGCCAGCAGCTTAGATCAAGGAGGTTTCTATGGCTACACCTTC.

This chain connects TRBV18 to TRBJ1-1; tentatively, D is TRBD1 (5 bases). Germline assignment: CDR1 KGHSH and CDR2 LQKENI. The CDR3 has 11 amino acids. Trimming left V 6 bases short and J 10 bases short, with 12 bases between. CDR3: CASSQDSGAFF. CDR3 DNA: TGTGCCAGCTCCCAAGACAGTGGAGCTTTCTTT.

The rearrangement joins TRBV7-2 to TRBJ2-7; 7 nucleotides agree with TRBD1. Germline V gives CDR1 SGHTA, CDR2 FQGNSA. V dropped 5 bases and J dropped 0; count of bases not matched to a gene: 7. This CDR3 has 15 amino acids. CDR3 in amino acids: CASSVTGAPSYEQYF. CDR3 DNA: TGTGCCAGCAGCGTCACAGGGGCCCCCTCCTACGAGCAGTACTTC.

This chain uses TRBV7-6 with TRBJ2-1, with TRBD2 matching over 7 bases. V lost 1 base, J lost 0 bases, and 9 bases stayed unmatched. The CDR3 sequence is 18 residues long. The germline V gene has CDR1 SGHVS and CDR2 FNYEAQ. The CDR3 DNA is TGTGCCAGCAGCTTAGTGGGAGGGGTCGGGAGCTCCTACAATGAGCAGTTCTTC. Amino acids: CASSLVGGVGSSYNEQFF.

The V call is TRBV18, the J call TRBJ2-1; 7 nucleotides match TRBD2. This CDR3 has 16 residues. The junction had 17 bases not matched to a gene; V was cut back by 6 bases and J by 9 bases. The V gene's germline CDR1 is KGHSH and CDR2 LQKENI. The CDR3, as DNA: TGTGCCAGCTCCCCAAACCGGGAGGCCCTTGGTGGTGAGCAGTTCTTC. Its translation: CASSPNREALGGEQFF. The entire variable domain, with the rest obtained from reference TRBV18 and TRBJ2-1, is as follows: NAGVMQNPRHLVRRRGQEARLRCSPMKGHSHVYWYRQLPEEGLKFMVYLQKENIIDESGMPKERFSAEFPKEGPSILRIQQVVRGDSAAYFCASSPNREALGGEQFFGPGTRLTVL.

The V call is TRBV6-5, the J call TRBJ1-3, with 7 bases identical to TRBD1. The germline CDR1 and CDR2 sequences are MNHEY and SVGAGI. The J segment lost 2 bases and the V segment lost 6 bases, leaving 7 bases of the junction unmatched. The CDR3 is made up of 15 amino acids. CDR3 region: CASRRQGNTGNTIYF. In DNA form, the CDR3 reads TGTGCCAGCAGGAGACAGGGTAACACTGGAAACACCATATATTTT.